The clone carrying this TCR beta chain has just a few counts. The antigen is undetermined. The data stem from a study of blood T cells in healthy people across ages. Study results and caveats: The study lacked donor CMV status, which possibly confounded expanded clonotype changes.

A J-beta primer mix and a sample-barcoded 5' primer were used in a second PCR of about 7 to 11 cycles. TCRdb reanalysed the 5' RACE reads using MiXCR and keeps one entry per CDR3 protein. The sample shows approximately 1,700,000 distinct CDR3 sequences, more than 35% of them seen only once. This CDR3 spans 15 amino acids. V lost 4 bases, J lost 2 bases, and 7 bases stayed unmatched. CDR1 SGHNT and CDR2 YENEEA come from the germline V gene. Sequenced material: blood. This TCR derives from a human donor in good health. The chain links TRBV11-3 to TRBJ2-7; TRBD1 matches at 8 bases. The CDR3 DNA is TGTGCCAGCAGCTCCCGGGACAGGCTGACCTACGAGCAGTACTTC. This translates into CASSSRDRLTYEQYF.